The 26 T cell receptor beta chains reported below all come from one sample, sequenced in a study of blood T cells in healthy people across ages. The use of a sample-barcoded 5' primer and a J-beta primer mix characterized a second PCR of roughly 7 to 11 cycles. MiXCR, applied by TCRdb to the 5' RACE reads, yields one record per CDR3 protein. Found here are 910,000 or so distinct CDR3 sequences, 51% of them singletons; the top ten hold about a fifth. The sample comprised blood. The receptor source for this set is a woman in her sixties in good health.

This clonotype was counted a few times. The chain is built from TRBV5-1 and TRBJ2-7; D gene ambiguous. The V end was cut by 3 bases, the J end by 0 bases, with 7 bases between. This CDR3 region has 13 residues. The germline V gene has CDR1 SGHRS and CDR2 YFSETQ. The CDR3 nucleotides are TGCGCCAGCAGCTCAACTTTCTCCTACGAGCAGTACTTC. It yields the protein CASSSTFSYEQYF.

CDR3 loop: CASSLVAGTRTGELFF. For the CDR3, the DNA is TGCGCCAGCAGCTTGGTCGCGGGGACTCGCACCGGGGAGCTGTTTTTT. The chain links TRBV5-1 to TRBJ2-2; the D gene is possibly TRBD2 (6 bases). This CDR3 is 16 amino acids long. Trimming took 0 bases from V and 4 from J, leaving 13 bases between them. Germline V gene data show CDR1 as SGHRS and CDR2 as YFSETQ. The full variable domain, completed using reference TRBV5-1 and TRBJ2-2, is KAGVTQTPRYLIKTRGQQVTLSCSPISGHRSVSWYQQTPGQGLQFLFEYFSETQRNKGNFPGRFSGRQFSNSRSEMNVSTLELGDSALYLCASSLVAGTRTGELFFGEGSRLTVL.

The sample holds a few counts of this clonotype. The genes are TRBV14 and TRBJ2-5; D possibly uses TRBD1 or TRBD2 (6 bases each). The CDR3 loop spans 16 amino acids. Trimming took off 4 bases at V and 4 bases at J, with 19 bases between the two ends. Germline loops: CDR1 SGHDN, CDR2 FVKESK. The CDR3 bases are TGTGCCAGCAGCCGCATATTGTCGGGGGCGCGAGAGACCCAGTACTTC. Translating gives CASSRILSGARETQYF.

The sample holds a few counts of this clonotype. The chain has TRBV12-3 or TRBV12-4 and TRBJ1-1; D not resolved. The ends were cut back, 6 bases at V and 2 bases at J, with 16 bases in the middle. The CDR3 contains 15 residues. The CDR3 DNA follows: TGTGCCAGCAGCCGCCAATCGCGGGGTAACACTGAAGCTTTCTTT. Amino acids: CASSRQSRGNTEAFF.

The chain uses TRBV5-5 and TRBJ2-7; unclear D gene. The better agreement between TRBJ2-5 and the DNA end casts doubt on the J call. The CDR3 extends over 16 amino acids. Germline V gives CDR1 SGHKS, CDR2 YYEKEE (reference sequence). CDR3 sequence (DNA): TGTGCCAGCAGCCGAAACCCTAGTTTAGTGACGGAGACCCAGTACTTC. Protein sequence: CASSRNPSLVTETQYF.

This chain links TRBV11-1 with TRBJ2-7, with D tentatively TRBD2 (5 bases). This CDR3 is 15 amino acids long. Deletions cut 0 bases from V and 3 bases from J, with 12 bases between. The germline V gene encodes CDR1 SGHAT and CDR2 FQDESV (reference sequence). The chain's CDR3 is CASSLAVGAVYEQYF. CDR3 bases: TGTGCCAGCAGCTTAGCGGTAGGAGCGGTCTACGAGCAGTACTTC.

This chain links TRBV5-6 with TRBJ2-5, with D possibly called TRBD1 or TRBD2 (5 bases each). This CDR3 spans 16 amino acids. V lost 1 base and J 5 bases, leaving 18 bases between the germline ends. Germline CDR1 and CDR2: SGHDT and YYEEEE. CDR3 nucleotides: TGTGCCAGCAGCTTGTCATGGGGGACCGACGGGGAGACCCAGTACTTC. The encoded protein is CASSLSWGTDGETQYF. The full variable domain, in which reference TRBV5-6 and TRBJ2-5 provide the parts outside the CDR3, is DAGVTQSPTHLIKTRGQQVTLRCSPKSGHDTVSWYQQALGQGPQFIFQYYEEEERQRGNFPDRFSGHQFPNYSSELNVNALLLGDSALYLCASSLSWGTDGETQYFGPGTRLLVL.

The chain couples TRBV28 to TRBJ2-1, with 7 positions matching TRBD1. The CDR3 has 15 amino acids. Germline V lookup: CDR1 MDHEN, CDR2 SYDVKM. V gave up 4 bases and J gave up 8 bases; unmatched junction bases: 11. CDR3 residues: CASSSTGMVFDEQFF. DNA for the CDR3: TGTGCCAGCAGTTCGACAGGGATGGTTTTCGATGAGCAGTTCTTC.

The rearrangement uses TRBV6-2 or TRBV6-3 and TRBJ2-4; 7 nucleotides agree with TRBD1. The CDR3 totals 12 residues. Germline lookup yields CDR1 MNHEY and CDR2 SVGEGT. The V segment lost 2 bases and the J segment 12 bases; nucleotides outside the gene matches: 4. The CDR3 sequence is CASSYGGQNQYF. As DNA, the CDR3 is TGTGCCAGCAGTTACGGGGGACAGAATCAGTACTTC.

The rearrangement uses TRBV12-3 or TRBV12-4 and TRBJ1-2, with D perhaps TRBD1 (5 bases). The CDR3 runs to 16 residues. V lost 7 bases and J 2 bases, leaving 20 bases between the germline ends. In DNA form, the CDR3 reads TGTGCCAGCACCGAATCTTTGGGACGGAGAAACTATGGCTACACCTTC. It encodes CASTESLGRRNYGYTF.

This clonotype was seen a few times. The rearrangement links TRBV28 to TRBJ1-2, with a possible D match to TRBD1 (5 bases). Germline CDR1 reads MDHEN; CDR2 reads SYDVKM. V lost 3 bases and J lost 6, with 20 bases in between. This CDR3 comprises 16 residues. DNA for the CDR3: TGTGCCAGCAGTTTGGGTGGAGGGGCGCAAAAAGATGGCTACACCTTC. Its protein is CASSLGGGAQKDGYTF.

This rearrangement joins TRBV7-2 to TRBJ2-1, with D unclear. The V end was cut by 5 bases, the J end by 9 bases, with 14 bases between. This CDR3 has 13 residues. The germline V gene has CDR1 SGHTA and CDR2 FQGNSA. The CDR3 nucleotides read TGTGCCAGCAGCCCTAAGCCAGCTCGTGAGCAGTTCTTC. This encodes CASSPKPAREQFF.

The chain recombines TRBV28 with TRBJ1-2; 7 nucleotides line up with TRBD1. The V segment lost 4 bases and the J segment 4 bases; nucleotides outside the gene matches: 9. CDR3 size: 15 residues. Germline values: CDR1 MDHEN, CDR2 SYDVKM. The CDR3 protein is CASSSQGTSGYGYTF. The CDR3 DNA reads TGTGCCAGCAGTTCACAGGGGACCTCCGGCTATGGCTACACCTTC.

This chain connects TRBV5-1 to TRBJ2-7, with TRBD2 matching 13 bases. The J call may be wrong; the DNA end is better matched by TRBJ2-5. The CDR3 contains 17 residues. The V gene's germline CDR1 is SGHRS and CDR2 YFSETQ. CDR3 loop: CASSRGLAGTLQETQYF. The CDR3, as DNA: TGCGCCAGCAGCCGGGGACTAGCGGGGACATTACAAGAGACCCAGTACTTC.

The DNA of the CDR3 is TGCGCCAGCAGCTTGGTAGGCGAGCCTGAAGCTTTCTTT. Translation gives CASSLVGEPEAFF. The J gene is TRBJ1-1, the V gene TRBV5-1; the D is unclear. V lost 0 bases and J lost 6, with 9 bases in between. This CDR3 region has 13 residues. Germline V gene data show CDR1 as SGHRS and CDR2 as YFSETQ.

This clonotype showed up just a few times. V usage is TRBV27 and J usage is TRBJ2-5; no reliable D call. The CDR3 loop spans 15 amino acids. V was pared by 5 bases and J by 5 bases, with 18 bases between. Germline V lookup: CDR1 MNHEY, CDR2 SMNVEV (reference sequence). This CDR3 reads CASSPIVSGDETQYF. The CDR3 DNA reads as TGTGCCAGCAGTCCCATAGTATCGGGCGATGAGACCCAGTACTTC.

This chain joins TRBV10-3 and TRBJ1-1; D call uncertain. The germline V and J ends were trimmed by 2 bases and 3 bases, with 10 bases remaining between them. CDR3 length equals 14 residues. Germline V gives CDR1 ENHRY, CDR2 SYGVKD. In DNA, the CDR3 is TGTGCCATCAGTGAGAGGGCCGGGGACACTGAAGCTTTCTTT. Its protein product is CAISERAGDTEAFF.

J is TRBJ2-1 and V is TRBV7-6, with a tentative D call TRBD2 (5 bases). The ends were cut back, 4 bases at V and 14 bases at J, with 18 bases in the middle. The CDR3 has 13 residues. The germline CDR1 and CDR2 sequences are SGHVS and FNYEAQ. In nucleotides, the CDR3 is TGTGCCAGCAGCTACCAGCCATCGGGATTTAAGTTCTTC. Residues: CASSYQPSGFKFF.

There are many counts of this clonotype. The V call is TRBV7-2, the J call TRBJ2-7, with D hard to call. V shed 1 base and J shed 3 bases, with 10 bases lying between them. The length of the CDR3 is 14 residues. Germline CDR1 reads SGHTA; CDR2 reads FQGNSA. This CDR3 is CASSLGHSSYEQYF. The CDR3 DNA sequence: TGTGCCAGCAGCTTAGGTCACAGTAGCTACGAGCAGTACTTC.

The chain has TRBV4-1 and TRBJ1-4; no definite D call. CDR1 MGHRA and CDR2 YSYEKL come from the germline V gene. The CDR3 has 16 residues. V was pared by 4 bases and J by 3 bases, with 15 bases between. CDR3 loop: CASSLLHGFANEKLFF. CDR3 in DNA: TGCGCCAGCAGCCTACTTCACGGGTTTGCTAATGAAAAACTGTTTTTT.

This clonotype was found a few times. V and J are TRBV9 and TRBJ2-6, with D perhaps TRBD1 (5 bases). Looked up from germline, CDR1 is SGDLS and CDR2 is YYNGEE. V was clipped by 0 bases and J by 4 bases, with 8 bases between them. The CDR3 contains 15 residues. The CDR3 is CASSVAGIGANVLTF. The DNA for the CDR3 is TGTGCCAGCAGCGTAGCAGGGATCGGGGCCAACGTCCTGACTTTC.

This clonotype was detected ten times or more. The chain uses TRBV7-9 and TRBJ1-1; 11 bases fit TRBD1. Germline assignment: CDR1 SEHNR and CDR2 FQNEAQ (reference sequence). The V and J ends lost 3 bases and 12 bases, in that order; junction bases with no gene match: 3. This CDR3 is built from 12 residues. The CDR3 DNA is TGTGCCAGCAGCTTGGACAGGGGGCAAACTTTCTTT. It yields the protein CASSLDRGQTFF.

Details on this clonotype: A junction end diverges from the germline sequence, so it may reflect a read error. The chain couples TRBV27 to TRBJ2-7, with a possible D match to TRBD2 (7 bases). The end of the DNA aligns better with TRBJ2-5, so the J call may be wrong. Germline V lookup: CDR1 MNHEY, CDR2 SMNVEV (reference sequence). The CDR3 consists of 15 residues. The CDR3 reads CASCFSSGGGETQYF. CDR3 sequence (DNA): TGTGCCAGCTGTTTCTCTAGCGGAGGGGGGGAGACCCAGTACTTC.

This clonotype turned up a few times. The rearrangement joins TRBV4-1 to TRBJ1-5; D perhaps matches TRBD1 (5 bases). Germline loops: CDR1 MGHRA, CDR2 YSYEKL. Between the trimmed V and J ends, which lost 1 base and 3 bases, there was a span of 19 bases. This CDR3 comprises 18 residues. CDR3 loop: CASSQVYLGQAYNQPQHF. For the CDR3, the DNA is TGCGCCAGCAGCCAAGTCTATCTGGGGCAGGCTTACAATCAGCCCCAGCATTTT.

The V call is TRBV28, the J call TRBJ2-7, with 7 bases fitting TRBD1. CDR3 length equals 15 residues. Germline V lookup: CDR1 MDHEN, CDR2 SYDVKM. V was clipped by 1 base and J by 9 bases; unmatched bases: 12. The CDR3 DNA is TGTGCCAGCAGTTTATCTGAGGGGGCCGTTTCCGGGCAGTACTTC. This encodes CASSLSEGAVSGQYF.

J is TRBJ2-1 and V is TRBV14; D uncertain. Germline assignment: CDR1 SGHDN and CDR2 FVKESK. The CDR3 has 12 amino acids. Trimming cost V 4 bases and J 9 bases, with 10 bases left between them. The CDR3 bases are TGTGCCAGCAGCCCATACAAGAGTGAGCAGTTCTTC. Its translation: CASSPYKSEQFF.